The sequence of this T cell receptor (beta chain) was determined in a study of cytomegalovirus exposure and HLA in healthy donors. General observations from the study: Roughly uniform sequencing depth across donors was assumed, possibly incorrectly. Fewer N-insertions than the approximately 610-donor mean were reportedly shown by an Asian-associated ancestry cluster in a later analysis.

The CDR3 totals 18 residues. Germline V gene data show CDR1 as WNHNN and CDR2 as SYGVQD (reference sequence). V was pared by 3 bases and J by 3 bases, with 22 bases between. The donors (healthy individuals) were bone marrow donors. The PCR used 60 Vbeta and 13 Jbeta primers. Only in-frame clones appear in the TCRdb table, and some are missing; sequencing was by immunoSEQ multiplex PCR. This table holds 95,000 to 100,000 clones, around 76% found once. A note on this clone: The antigen is not known.

This chain links TRBV10-1 with TRBJ2-3; possibly TRBD2 for D (9 bases). The sequenced sample consisted of PBMCs. This sequence was found in a man aged 35-49 years in good health and CMV-seropositive. The CDR3 DNA follows: TGCGCCAGCAGTGAAACAGGGGGTACTAGCGGGCAAACAGATACGCAGTATTTT. Translating gives CASSETGGTSGQTDTQYF.